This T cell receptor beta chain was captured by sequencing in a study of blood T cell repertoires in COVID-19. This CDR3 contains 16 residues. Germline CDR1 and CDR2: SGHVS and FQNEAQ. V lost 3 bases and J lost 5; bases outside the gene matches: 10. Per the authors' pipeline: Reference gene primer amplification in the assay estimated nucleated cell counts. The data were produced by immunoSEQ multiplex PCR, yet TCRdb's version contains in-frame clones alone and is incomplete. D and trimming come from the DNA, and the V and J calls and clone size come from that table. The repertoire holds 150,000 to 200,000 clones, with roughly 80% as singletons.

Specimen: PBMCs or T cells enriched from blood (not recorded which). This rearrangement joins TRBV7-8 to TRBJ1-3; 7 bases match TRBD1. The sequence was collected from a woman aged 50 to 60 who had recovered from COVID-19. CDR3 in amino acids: CASSLTTGDFRNTIYF. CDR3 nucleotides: TGTGCCAGCAGCTTGACCACAGGGGACTTCAGAAACACCATATATTTT.